The 2 T cell receptor beta chains in this list originate from one sample, sequenced in a study of shared clonotypes between healthy human individuals. Assay used: immunoSEQ multiplex PCR; TCRdb lists only in-frame clones, some missing. The table shows fewer than 1 million clones, with 90% to 97% occurring only once. As defined, naive CD8 cells were CD45RO-negative and positively selected for CCR7, with terminally differentiated effector memory CD45RA+ cells excluded. The sample comprised naive CD8+ T cells sorted from blood. Receptor source: a man aged 25 to 40 in good health.

Comments on this clone: The same CDR3 can be traced to other DNA sequences in this sample. The rearrangement joins TRBV13 to TRBJ2-1, with TRBD2 as a possible D gene (5 bases). Germline CDR1 PRHDT, CDR2 FYEKMQ (reference sequence). The CDR3 totals 11 residues. V lost 5 bases, J lost 6 bases, and 5 bases lay in between. This CDR3 reads CASSRGNEQFF. CDR3 coding DNA: TGTGCCAGCAGCCGGGGCAATGAGCAGTTCTTC.

The rearrangement links TRBV7-6 to TRBJ2-7; TRBD2 agrees at 10 bases. Germline V CDR1 and CDR2: SGHVS, FNYEAQ. V lost 5 bases, J lost 4 bases, and 14 bases stayed unmatched. The CDR3 extends over 17 amino acids. The CDR3 DNA is TGTGCCAGCAGCCTAAAATCAGCGGGAGGGATCTTTTACGAGCAGTACTTC. Its protein is CASSLKSAGGIFYEQYF.